This T cell receptor beta chain came from a study of Ad26.COV2.S vaccination and SARS-CoV-2 variants. TCRdb's copy holds only in-frame clones and misses some; the assay was immunoSEQ multiplex PCR. This sample yields 410,000 or so clones, of which over 75% are seen a single time; 9% to 15% belongs to the top ten. The treatment here: 15 to 20 received Ad26.COV2.S at low or high dose, single or two shots; about 5 received placebo; per-sample allocation not given. Samples analyzed were those drawn on day 63 after the first vaccine or placebo injection. In Boston, an adult donor aged 18-55 years took part. The CDR3 has 15 amino acids.

This chain links TRBV21-1 with TRBJ2-3; the D call of TRBD2 is as the table states it, not checked on the DNA. TRBV21-1 is a pseudogene segment. Sequences were derived from peripheral blood, sampled in a trial of Ad26.COV2.S vaccine versus placebo. This receptor was taken from a person between 18 and 59 years old who received the Ad26.COV2.S COVID-19 vaccine or a placebo. DNA for the CDR3: TGTGCCAGCAGCCCGGGACTAGGCAACACAGATACGCAGTATTTT. It codes for CASSPGLGNTDTQYF.